A selection of T cell receptor beta chains follows, all from one sample in a study of T cell responses to AZD1222 COVID-19 vaccine. Some clones are missing from TCRdb's copy, which holds only in-frame ones; the method was immunoSEQ multiplex PCR. Among 200,000 or so clones listed, about 92% were seen once. The sequences come from peripheral blood, collected on day 0 of MenACWY control vaccination. The receptors were gathered from an adult in good health. The CDR3 runs from the conserved cysteine through the conserved F or W. D genes are given only for firm matches. Clone size, where shown, is once, few, many, or a class for clones that have expanded.

J | D | size | V | length | DNA | CDR3
TRBJ2-5 | TRBD2 | NA | TRBV11-2 | 16 | TGTGCCAGCAGCTTAAGGGTAGCGGGGGGGCAAGAGACCCAGTACTTC | CASSLRVAGGQETQYF
TRBJ1-2 | TRBD1 | NA | TRBV28 | 15 | TGTGCCAGCAGACCCGAGGGACAGGGTTTATATGGCTACACCTTC | CASRPEGQGLYGYTF
TRBJ1-2 | NA | NA | TRBV4-3 | 14 | TGCGCCAGCAGCCCCCTACCAGGGGACTATGGCTACACCTTC | CASSPLPGDYGYTF
TRBJ1-1 | NA | NA | TRBV11-3 | 13 | TGTGCCAGCAGTAGAGGCGGGAACACTGAAGCTTTCTTT | CASSRGGNTEAFF
TRBJ1-4 | NA | NA | TRBV12-3/TRBV12-4 | 13 | TGTGCCAGCAGTAGCCCAACTAATGAAAAACTGTTTTTT | CASSSPTNEKLFF
TRBJ2-3 | TRBD1 | NA | TRBV11-3 | 15 | TGTGCCAGCAGGCGAGGGACAGGGGTCGCAGATACGCAGTATTTT | CASRRGTGVADTQYF
TRBJ1-1 | NA | NA | TRBV28 | 14 | TGTGCCAGCAGTTTACTCACCCTGAACACTGAAGCTTTCTTT | CASSLLTLNTEAFF
TRBJ2-1 | NA | NA | TRBV18 | 13 | TGTGCCAGCTCAATACAGGGGGGGATTGAGCAGTTCTTC | CASSIQGGIEQFF
TRBJ1-1 | TRBD1 | NA | TRBV29-1 | 15 | TGCAGCGTTCCACGACAGGGTTCGACGAACACTGAAGCTTTCTTT | CSVPRQGSTNTEAFF
TRBJ1-4 | TRBD1 | NA | TRBV27 | 17 | TGTGCCAGCAGTTTGAGTGGGACAGTTCGCAACCGACAAAAACTGTTTTTT | CASSLSGTVRNRQKLFF
TRBJ2-2 | TRBD2 | NA | TRBV29-1 | 15 | TGCAGCGTTGGACTAGCGGGGGCGGGGACCGGGGAGCTGTTTTTT | CSVGLAGAGTGELFF
TRBJ1-1 | TRBD1 | NA | TRBV3-1/TRBV3-2 | 13 | TGTGCCAGCAGCCAGACCTCGCAGGGGGCAGCTTTCTTT | CASSQTSQGAAFF
TRBJ2-1 | TRBD1 | NA | TRBV5-5 | 15 | TGTGCCAGCAGCGAACGACAGGGTTCGGGGCCTGAGCAGTTCTTC | CASSERQGSGPEQFF
TRBJ1-2 | NA | NA | TRBV20-1 | 11 | TGCAGTGCTAGAGATCGGGTTAGCTACACCTTC | CSARDRVSYTF
TRBJ1-4 | NA | NA | TRBV19 | 15 | TGTGCCAGTAGGATTGGACAGACAACTAATGAAAAACTGTTTTTT | CASRIGQTTNEKLFF
TRBJ2-1 | TRBD2 | NA | TRBV6-2/TRBV6-3 | 17 | TGTGCCAGCAGTTACCTGAGCGGGGGGGCCACCTACAATGAGCAGTTCTTC | CASSYLSGGATYNEQFF
TRBJ1-5 | NA | few | TRBV15 | 14 | TGTGCCACCAGCAGATCTATGGTCCATCAGCCCCAGCATTTT | CATSRSMVHQPQHF
TRBJ1-6 | NA | once | TRBV6-5 | 15 | TGTGCCAGCAACCCACAGGGACTTTATAATTCACCCCTCCACTTT | CASNPQGLYNSPLHF
TRBJ1-1 | NA | NA | TRBV7-9 | 14 | TGTGCCAGCAGGCCGGGACTGATGAACACTGAAGCTTTCTTT | CASRPGLMNTEAFF
TRBJ2-5 | NA | NA | TRBV6-2/TRBV6-3 | 17 | TGTGCCAGCAGCCCCCGGGGGCTAGGTAGGCGGCAAGAGACCCAGTACTTC | CASSPRGLGRRQETQYF
TRBJ1-2 | TRBD1 | once | TRBV9 | 16 | TGTGCCAGCAGCGTAGATCTTTTGGGACAGTCTGAGGGCTACACCTTC | CASSVDLLGQSEGYTF
TRBJ2-1 | TRBD2 | NA | TRBV30 | 17 | TGTGCCTGGAGTGTAAGATTGAGGGCGGGAGGCGACAATGAGCAGTTCTTC | CAWSVRLRAGGDNEQFF
TRBJ2-1 | NA | NA | TRBV7-8 | 14 | TGTGCCAGCGGAAGGGGGGGATGGGACGGTGAGCAGTTCTTC | CASGRGGWDGEQFF
TRBJ1-6 | NA | NA | TRBV4-1 | 15 | TGCGCCAGCAGCCAATTAGACAGGAGAAATTCACCCCTCCACTTT | CASSQLDRRNSPLHF
TRBJ1-4 | TRBD1 | once | TRBV4-3 | 16 | TGCGCCAGCAGCCAAGCAGCCAGGGGGAGAGGTGAAAAACTGTTTTTT | CASSQAARGRGEKLFF
TRBJ1-2 | NA | NA | TRBV21-1 | 19 | TGTGCCAGCAGCCTAAAGGTGGGGGATCCCCCTCTTCGTAACTATGGCTACACCTTC | CASSLKVGDPPLRNYGYTF
TRBJ1-1 | NA | NA | TRBV28 | 14 | TGTGCCAGCAGTTCCGGGACTGCGAACACTGAAGCTTTCTTT | CASSSGTANTEAFF
TRBJ2-7 | NA | NA | TRBV10-1 | 14 | TGCGCCAGCAGCCCCTTAGAGGGATCAGGCGAGCAGTACTTC | CASSPLEGSGEQYF
TRBJ1-5 | TRBD1 | NA | TRBV18 | 18 | TGTGCCAGCTCACCACGTCGTCCAGGGGGCTTAAGCAATCAGCCCCAGCATTTT | CASSPRRPGGLSNQPQHF
TRBJ1-1 | NA | NA | TRBV6-5 | 15 | TGTGCCAGCAGTTACTCGAAGGGGTTGAACACTGAAGCTTTCTTT | CASSYSKGLNTEAFF
TRBJ1-4 | NA | NA | TRBV7-8 | 14 | TGTGCCAGCAGCTTACCAGGGATTAATGAAAAACTGTTTTTT | CASSLPGINEKLFF
TRBJ1-6 | TRBD1 | NA | TRBV27 | 16 | TGTGCCAGTAGGATGTGGCAGGGGGCGTTTAATTCACCCCTCCACTTT | CASRMWQGAFNSPLHF
TRBJ2-7 | TRBD1 | NA | TRBV6-2/TRBV6-3 | 14 | TGTGCCAGCAGTTACGGGACAGGGGGGGGAGAGCAGTACTTC | CASSYGTGGGEQYF
TRBJ1-3 | TRBD1 | NA | TRBV30 | 14 | TGTGCCTGGAGCTCCGGGACAGTCGGAAACACCATATATTTT | CAWSSGTVGNTIYF
TRBJ1-6 | NA | NA | TRBV5-1 | 15 | TGCGCCAGCAGCTTCAACGCAGGGGCGAATTCACCCCTCCACTTT | CASSFNAGANSPLHF
TRBJ1-6 | NA | NA | TRBV3-1/TRBV3-2 | 14 | TGTGCCAGCAGCCAAGGGGGGGCAGCGTCACCCCTCCACTTT | CASSQGGAASPLHF
TRBJ2-3 | NA | NA | TRBV7-2 | 13 | TGTGCCAGCAGCATCCCCCCCAGAGATACGCAGTATTTT | CASSIPPRDTQYF
TRBJ2-1 | TRBD2 | few | TRBV27 | 15 | TGTGCCAGCAGCCGTAGCGGGGGGGCCTACAATGAGCAGTTCTTC | CASSRSGGAYNEQFF
TRBJ1-2 | NA | NA | TRBV4-3 | 16 | TGCGCCAGCAGCCAAGGTCGACAGGAAGGGCACTATGGCTACACCTTC | CASSQGRQEGHYGYTF
TRBJ2-1 | NA | NA | TRBV27 | 15 | TGTGCCAGCAGCCGCGGGGCAGGGGTCTACAATGAGCAGTTCTTC | CASSRGAGVYNEQFF
TRBJ2-3 | TRBD2 | NA | TRBV4-2 | 16 | TGTGCCAGCAGCCAAGATATGGCTAGCGGGGGGGATACGCAGTATTTT | CASSQDMASGGDTQYF
TRBJ1-3 | NA | NA | TRBV6-6 | 12 | TGTGCCAGCATTAGTTCTGGAAACACCATATATTTT | CASISSGNTIYF
TRBJ2-3 | NA | NA | TRBV4-1 | 16 | TGCGCCAGCAGCCAAGCCCTCTATGGAGCGACAGATACGCAGTATTTT | CASSQALYGATDTQYF
TRBJ1-2 | NA | NA | TRBV20-1 | 11 | TGCAGTGCCCACCGACTCTATGGCTACACCTTC | CSAHRLYGYTF
TRBJ1-2 | NA | NA | TRBV28 | 15 | TGTGCCAGCAGTGGGCCGGGAGGGGCGAACTATGGCTACACCTTC | CASSGPGGANYGYTF
TRBJ1-4 | NA | NA | TRBV4-1 | 16 | TGCGCCAGCACCTCCTGGGGGACGCAGGCTAATGAAAAACTGTTTTTT | CASTSWGTQANEKLFF
TRBJ2-5 | TRBD2 | NA | TRBV2 | 15 | TGTGCCAGCAGTGCAGCGCGGGGGAGGCAAGAGACCCAGTACTTC | CASSAARGRQETQYF
TRBJ2-1 | TRBD1 | NA | TRBV9 | 15 | TGTGCCAGCAGCGAGTGGGGACAGGGTACGAATGAGCAGTTCTTC | CASSEWGQGTNEQFF
TRBJ1-1 | TRBD1 | NA | TRBV28 | 14 | TGTGCCAGCAGTTTCGACAGGGGAAGAACTGAAGCTTTCTTT | CASSFDRGRTEAFF
TRBJ2-7 | NA | NA | TRBV7-9 | 15 | TGTGCCAGCAGCTTTTCTTCGGGCAGCTCCTACGAGCAGTACTTC | CASSFSSGSSYEQYF
TRBJ1-4 | TRBD1 | NA | TRBV5-1 | 16 | TGCGCCAGCAGCTTATTATCGGGACAGGGTTACCAAAAACTGTTTTTT | CASSLLSGQGYQKLFF
TRBJ2-3 | TRBD2 | NA | TRBV9 | 15 | TGTGCCAGCAGCGTCCGCGGGGGGGAAGAGGATACGCAGTATTTT | CASSVRGGEEDTQYF